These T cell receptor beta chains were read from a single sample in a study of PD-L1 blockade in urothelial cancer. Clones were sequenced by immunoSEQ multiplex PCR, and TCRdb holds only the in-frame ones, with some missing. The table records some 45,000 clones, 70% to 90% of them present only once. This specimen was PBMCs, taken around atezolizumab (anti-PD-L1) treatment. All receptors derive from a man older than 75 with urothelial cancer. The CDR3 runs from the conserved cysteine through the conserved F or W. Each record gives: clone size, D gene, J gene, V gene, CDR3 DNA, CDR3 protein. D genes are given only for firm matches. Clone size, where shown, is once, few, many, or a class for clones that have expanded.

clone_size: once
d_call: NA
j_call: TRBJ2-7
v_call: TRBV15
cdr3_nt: TGTGCCACCAGCAGAGACAGGGCGGGGTACGAGCAGTACTTC
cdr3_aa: CATSRDRAGYEQYF

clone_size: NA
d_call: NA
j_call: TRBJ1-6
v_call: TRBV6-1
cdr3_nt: TGTGCCAGCAGTCAAGAGGAGCCAAACTATTCACCCCTCCACTTT
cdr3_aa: CASSQEEPNYSPLHF

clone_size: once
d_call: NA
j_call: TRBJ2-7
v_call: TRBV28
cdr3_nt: TGTGCCAGCAGCCCGCAGGGGACCTACGAGCAGTACTTC
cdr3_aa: CASSPQGTYEQYF

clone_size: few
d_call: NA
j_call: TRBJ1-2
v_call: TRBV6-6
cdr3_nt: TGTGCCAGCAGTTACTCCGGGGGTAACTATGGCTACACCTTC
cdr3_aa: CASSYSGGNYGYTF

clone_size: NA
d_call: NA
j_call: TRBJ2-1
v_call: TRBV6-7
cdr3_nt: TGCGCCTGCTATGGGCAGTTCTTC
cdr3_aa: CACYGQFF

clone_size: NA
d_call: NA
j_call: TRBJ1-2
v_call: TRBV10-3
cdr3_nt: TGTGCCACAAGGCGACAGGAGGCCGGTGGTGGCTACACCTTC
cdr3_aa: CATRRQEAGGGYTF

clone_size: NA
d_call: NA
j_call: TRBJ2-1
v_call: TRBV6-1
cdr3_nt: TGTGCCACCAGGACTACCTACAATGAGCAGTTCTTC
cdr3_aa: CATRTTYNEQFF

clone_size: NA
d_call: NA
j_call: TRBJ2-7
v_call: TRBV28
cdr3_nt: TGTGCCAGCAGGAAGACAGGTTACGAGCAGTACTTC
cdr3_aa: CASRKTGYEQYF

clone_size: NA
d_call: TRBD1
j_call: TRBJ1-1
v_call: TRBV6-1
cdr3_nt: TGTGCCAGCTTATACAGGGGGATGAACACTGAAGCTTTCTTT
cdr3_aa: CASLYRGMNTEAFF

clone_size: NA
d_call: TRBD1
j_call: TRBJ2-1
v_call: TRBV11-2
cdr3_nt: TGTGCCAGCAGGCCAGCCGGGACAGGGATCAATGAGCAGTTCTTC
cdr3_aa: CASRPAGTGINEQFF

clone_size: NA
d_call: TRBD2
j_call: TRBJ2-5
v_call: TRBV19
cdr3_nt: TGTGCCAGTAGAAGCCAACTAGCGGGTACTCAAGAGACCCAGTACTTC
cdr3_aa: CASRSQLAGTQETQYF

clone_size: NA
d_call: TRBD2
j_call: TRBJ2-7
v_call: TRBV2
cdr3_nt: TGTGCCAGCAGTGCGATCGGGACTAGCGGTGAGCAGTACTTC
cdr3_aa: CASSAIGTSGEQYF

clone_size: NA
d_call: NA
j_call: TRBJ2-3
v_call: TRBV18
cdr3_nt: TGTGCCAGCTCGTCTCCTTTACGGGGCACAGATACGCAGTATTTT
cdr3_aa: CASSSPLRGTDTQYF

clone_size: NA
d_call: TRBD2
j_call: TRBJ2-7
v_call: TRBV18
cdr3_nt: TGTGCCAGCTCACCGGGCCTTGGCGGGGGCTACGAGCAGTACTTC
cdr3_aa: CASSPGLGGGYEQYF

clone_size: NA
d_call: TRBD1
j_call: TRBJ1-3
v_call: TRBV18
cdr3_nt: TGTGCCAGCTCACAGGACAGGGGAAACGCTGGAAACACCATATATTTT
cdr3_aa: CASSQDRGNAGNTIYF

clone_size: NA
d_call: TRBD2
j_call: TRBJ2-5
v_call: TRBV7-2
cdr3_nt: TGTGCCAGCAGCTTAAATGGCGGGGGGGCGGAGACCCAGTACTTC
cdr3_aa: CASSLNGGGAETQYF

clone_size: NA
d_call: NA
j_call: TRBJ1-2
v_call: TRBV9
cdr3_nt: TGTGCCAGCGTAGGGGACTCGCGTGGCTACACCTTC
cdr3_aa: CASVGDSRGYTF

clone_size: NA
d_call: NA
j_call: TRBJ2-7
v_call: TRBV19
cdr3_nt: TGTGCCAGTAGTATTACTAGATCAACCTACGAGCAGTACTTC
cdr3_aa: CASSITRSTYEQYF

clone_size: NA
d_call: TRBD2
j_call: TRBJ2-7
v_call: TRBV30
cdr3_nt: TGTGCCTGGAGCCCAGGGGCTAGCGGGAGGCCCGAGCAGTACTTC
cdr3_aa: CAWSPGASGRPEQYF

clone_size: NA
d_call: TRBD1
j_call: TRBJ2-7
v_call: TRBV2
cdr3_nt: TGTGCCAGCAGTGAACAGGGGGCCAGGTACGAGCAGTACTTC
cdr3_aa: CASSEQGARYEQYF

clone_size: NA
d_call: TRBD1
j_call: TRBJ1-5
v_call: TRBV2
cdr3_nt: TGTGCCAGCGGGACCTTGACAGGGCAGGGACAGCCCCAGCATTTT
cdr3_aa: CASGTLTGQGQPQHF

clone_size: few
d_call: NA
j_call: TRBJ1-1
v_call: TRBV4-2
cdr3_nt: TGTGCCAGCAGCCAAGAACCACGGACTCGAATAACTGAAGCTTTCTTT
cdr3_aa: CASSQEPRTRITEAFF

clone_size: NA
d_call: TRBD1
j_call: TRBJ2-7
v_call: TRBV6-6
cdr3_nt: TGTGCCAGCAGTCCGGAACCCTCAGGGGGCTACGAGCAGTACTTC
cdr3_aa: CASSPEPSGGYEQYF

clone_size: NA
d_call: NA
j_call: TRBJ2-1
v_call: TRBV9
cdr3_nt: TGTGCCAGCAGCGCCCCGCCGATTAGCTCCTACAATGAGCAGTTCTTC
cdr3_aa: CASSAPPISSYNEQFF

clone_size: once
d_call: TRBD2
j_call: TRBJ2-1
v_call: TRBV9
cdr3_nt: TGTGCCAGCAGCCCCCCCCGGGGGGCTAGCGGGAGCTATGAGCAGTTCTTC
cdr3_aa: CASSPPRGASGSYEQFF

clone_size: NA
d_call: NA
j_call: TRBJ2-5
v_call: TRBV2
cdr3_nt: TGTGCCAGCAGTGTAGGAGGATTACGGAGAGAGACCCAGTACTTC
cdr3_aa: CASSVGGLRRETQYF

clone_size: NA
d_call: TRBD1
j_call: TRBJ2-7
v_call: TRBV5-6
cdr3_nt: TGTGCCAGCAGCCTGGGACAGCCATCCTACGAGCAGTACTTC
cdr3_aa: CASSLGQPSYEQYF

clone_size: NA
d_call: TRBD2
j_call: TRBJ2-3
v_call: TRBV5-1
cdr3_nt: TGCGCCAGCAGCCGCTGGACTAGCGGGAGCGCAGATACGCAGTATTTT
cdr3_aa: CASSRWTSGSADTQYF

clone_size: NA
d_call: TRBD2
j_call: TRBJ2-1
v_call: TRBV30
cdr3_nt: TGTGCCTGGAGTGTACTCGGACTAGCGGGCGATGAGCAGTTCTTC
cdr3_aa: CAWSVLGLAGDEQFF

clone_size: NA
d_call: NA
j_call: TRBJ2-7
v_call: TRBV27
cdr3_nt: TGTGCCAGCAGTACAGGGATTTACGACGAGCAGTACTTC
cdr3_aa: CASSTGIYDEQYF

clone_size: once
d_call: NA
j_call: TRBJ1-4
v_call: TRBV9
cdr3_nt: TGTGCCAGCAGCCCCGTCACTGCAACTAATGAAAAACTGTTTTTT
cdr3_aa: CASSPVTATNEKLFF

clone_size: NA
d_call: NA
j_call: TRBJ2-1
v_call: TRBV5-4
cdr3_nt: TGTGCCAGCATGGCTAGGGGACTGACCAATGAGCAGTTCTTC
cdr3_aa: CASMARGLTNEQFF

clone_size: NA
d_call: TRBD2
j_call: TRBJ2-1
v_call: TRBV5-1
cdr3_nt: TGCGCCAGCAGCTTGGAGGCTAGCGGGAGCGAGCAGTTCTTC
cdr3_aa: CASSLEASGSEQFF

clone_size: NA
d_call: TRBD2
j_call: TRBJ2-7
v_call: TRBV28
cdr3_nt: TGTGCCAGCAGTTCCACCCGACTAGCGGACTACGAGCAGTACTTC
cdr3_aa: CASSSTRLADYEQYF

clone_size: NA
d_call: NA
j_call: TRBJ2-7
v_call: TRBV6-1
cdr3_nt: TGTGCCAGCAGTGAACAGGGTTGGGACGAGCAGTACTTC
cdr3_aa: CASSEQGWDEQYF

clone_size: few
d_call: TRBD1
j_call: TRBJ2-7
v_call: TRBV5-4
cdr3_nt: TGTGCCAGCAGCGGGGGGGGGACAGGGGCGATCTACGAGCAGTACTTC
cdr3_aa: CASSGGGTGAIYEQYF

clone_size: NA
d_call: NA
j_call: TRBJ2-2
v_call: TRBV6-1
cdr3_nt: TGTGCCAGCGTAAGGGGTCCGTCGACCGGGGAGCTGTTTTTT
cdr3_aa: CASVRGPSTGELFF

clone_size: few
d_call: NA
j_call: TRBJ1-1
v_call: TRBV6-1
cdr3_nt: TGTGCCAGCAGTGACCGGGGGGTGACCACTGAAGCTTTCTTT
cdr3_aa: CASSDRGVTTEAFF

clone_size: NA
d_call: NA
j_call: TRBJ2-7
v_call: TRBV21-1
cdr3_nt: TGTGCCAGCAGCAAGGGAGGACGGAGTCCCTCCTACGAGCAGTACTTC
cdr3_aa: CASSKGGRSPSYEQYF